The 26 T cell receptor beta chains given below trace back to one sample, sequenced in a study of OX40 agonist ivuxolimab in advanced cancers. Sequenced by immunoSEQ multiplex PCR; TCRdb stores in-frame clones only, minus some. The data contain under 70,000 clones, around 87% of them singletons. Sample: CD4+ or CD8+ T cells sorted from blood, taken in a trial of the OX40 agonist ivuxolimab. Receptors originate from an adult with an advanced solid tumor such as melanoma, head and neck, liver or kidney cancer.

The sample holds a few counts of this clone. CDR3: CASSSGEEQYF. The CDR3 DNA is TGTGCCAGCAGTTCAGGGGAAGAGCAGTACTTC. The V and J genes are TRBV6-5 and TRBJ2-7, with D tentatively TRBD1 (6 bases). This CDR3 spans 11 amino acids. V was pared by 4 bases and J by 7 bases, with 8 bases between. Germline loops: CDR1 MNHEY, CDR2 SVGAGI.

In the case of this clone: The sample carries other DNA sequences with the same CDR3. The V call is TRBV7-9, the J call TRBJ2-2; D is undetermined. Trimming shortened V by 1 base and J by 4 bases, and 1 base separated the two germline ends. Germline CDR1 and CDR2: SEHNR and FQNEAQ (reference sequence). The CDR3 has 12 amino acids. The CDR3 loop is CASSLGTGELFF. CDR3 bases: TGTGCCAGCAGCTTAGGCACCGGGGAGCTGTTTTTT.

This sequence joins TRBV13 and TRBJ1-1, with 7 bases that match TRBD1. Germline assignment: CDR1 PRHDT and CDR2 FYEKMQ (reference sequence). After removal of 5 bases from V and 0 bases from J, the junction contained 12 bases not matched to a gene. CDR3 length: 17 amino acids. The DNA for the CDR3 is TGTGCCAGCAGCCAGAGACAGGGCCCGAGCATGAACACTGAAGCTTTCTTT. Residues: CASSQRQGPSMNTEAFF.

The CDR3 region is CASSSEPTGAYEQYF. CDR3 sequence (DNA): TGTGCCAGCAGTTCCGAACCGACAGGAGCATACGAGCAGTACTTC. V gene TRBV28 combines with J gene TRBJ2-7, with a tentative D call TRBD1 (6 bases). The CDR3 length is 15 residues. The germline CDR1 and CDR2 sequences are MDHEN and SYDVKM. Between the trimmed V and J ends, which lost 4 bases and 4 bases, there was a span of 17 bases.

The V and J genes are TRBV7-9 and TRBJ1-2, with D possibly TRBD1 on 5 matching bases. CDR1 SEHNR and CDR2 FQNEAQ come from the germline V gene (reference sequence). The CDR3 has 16 residues. Between the trimmed V and J ends, which lost 4 bases and 0 bases, there was a span of 15 bases. The CDR3 region is CASSSWGVVANYGYTF. The CDR3 DNA reads as TGTGCCAGCAGCTCCTGGGGGGTAGTAGCTAACTATGGCTACACCTTC.

The V call is TRBV7-6, the J call TRBJ1-5, with D possibly matching TRBD1 (5 bases). The length of the CDR3 is 14 residues. Trimming cost V 3 bases and J 11 bases, with 17 bases left between them. CDR1 SGHVS and CDR2 FNYEAQ come from the germline V gene. CDR3 in DNA: TGTGCCAGCAGCTTTTCAGGGTTAGGGTCGGCCCAGCATTTT. This gives the protein CASSFSGLGSAQHF. The whole variable domain, filled in from reference TRBV7-6 and TRBJ1-5, reads GAGVSQSPRYKVTKRGQDVALRCDPISGHVSLYWYRQALGQGPEFLTYFNYEAQQDKSGLPNDRFSAERPEGSISTLTIQRTEQRDSAMYRCASSFSGLGSAQHFGDGTRLSIL.

This chain joins TRBV28 and TRBJ1-1; D gene unclear. CDR1 and CDR2 from the germline V gene are MDHEN and SYDVKM. CDR3 length equals 13 residues. Trimming took off 3 bases at V and 0 bases at J, with 5 bases between the two ends. The CDR3 reads CASSLAVNTEAFF. Written as DNA, the CDR3 is TGTGCCAGCAGTTTGGCCGTGAACACTGAAGCTTTCTTT. Full variable domain (remainder filled in from reference TRBV28 and TRBJ1-1): DVKVTQSSRYLVKRTGEKVFLECVQDMDHENMFWYRQDPGLGLRLIYFSYDVKMKEKGDIPEGYSVSREKKERFSLILESASTNQTSMYLCASSLAVNTEAFFGQGTRLTVV.

The chain is built from TRBV27 and TRBJ2-5; the D call may be TRBD1 or TRBD2 (5 bases each). The CDR3 spans 13 residues. V was clipped by 2 bases and J by 9 bases, with 13 bases between them. Germline lookup yields CDR1 MNHEY and CDR2 SMNVEV (reference sequence). Here the CDR3 DNA reads TGTGCCAGCAGTTTAGGACGAATGGGGGCCCAGTACTTC. It specifies CASSLGRMGAQYF.

The V call is TRBV18, the J call TRBJ2-3; D not certain. The V and J ends lost 3 bases and 6 bases respectively, with 13 bases between them. From germline, CDR1 is KGHSH and CDR2 LQKENI. The CDR3 length is 14 residues. The CDR3, as DNA: TGTGCCAGCTCACCGACTGACGGAAGGGATACGCAGTATTTT. It translates to CASSPTDGRDTQYF.

In nucleotides, the CDR3 is TGTGCCAGCAGCCTTCGACAGGGGGCAGGGGATGGCTACACCTTC. It specifies CASSLRQGAGDGYTF. J is TRBJ1-2 and V is TRBV9; the match to TRBD1 covers 10 bases. The V gene's germline CDR1 is SGDLS and CDR2 YYNGEE. Trimming removed 4 bases from V and 6 bases from J; junction bases left unmatched: 9. There are 15 residues in the CDR3.

The genes are TRBV6-5 and TRBJ2-7, with 7 bases aligning to TRBD1. V gave up 5 bases and J gave up 3 bases; unmatched junction bases: 4. Looked up from germline, CDR1 is MNHEY and CDR2 is SVGAGI. CDR3 length equals 13 residues. This chain's CDR3 is CASSGDRVYEQYF. CDR3 bases: TGTGCCAGCAGTGGGGACAGAGTCTACGAGCAGTACTTC.

The chain employs TRBV9 and TRBJ2-1, with 8 bases identical to TRBD1. The ends lost 3 bases at V and 1 base at J; junction bases unmatched: 6. Germline V lookup: CDR1 SGDLS, CDR2 YYNGEE. CDR3 length: 16 residues. The CDR3 nucleotides are TGTGCCAGCAGCGGGGCGACAGGGGAGTCCTACAATGAGCAGTTCTTC. It codes for CASSGATGESYNEQFF.

The chain links TRBV7-9 to TRBJ2-7; TRBD1 might be the D (6 bases). Germline V gene sequence: CDR1 SEHNR, CDR2 FQNEAQ (reference sequence). The CDR3 has 13 residues. Trimming took off 1 base at V and 2 bases at J, with 6 bases between the two ends. The CDR3 sequence is CASSLGTAYEQYF. The CDR3 region has the DNA TGTGCCAGCAGCTTAGGGACAGCCTACGAGCAGTACTTC.

The V gene is TRBV6-5, the J gene TRBJ1-1; D gene ambiguous. Trimming shortened V by 2 bases and J by 8 bases, and 15 bases separated the two germline ends. The CDR3 runs to 14 residues. Looked up from germline, CDR1 is MNHEY and CDR2 is SVGAGI. CDR3 sequence reads: CASSYLGGSTEAFF. DNA for the CDR3: TGTGCCAGCAGTTACCTGGGCGGGAGTACGGAAGCTTTCTTT.

This chain links TRBV7-3 with TRBJ1-1; D not certain. CDR1 is SGHTA and CDR2 is FQGTGA in the germline V gene. The V gene lost 0 bases and the J gene lost 2 bases, with 22 bases spanning the gap. The CDR3 totals 19 residues. The CDR3 reads CASSLTRKVVENANTEAFF. CDR3 in DNA: TGTGCCAGCAGCTTAACGAGAAAGGTAGTGGAGAACGCAAACACTGAAGCTTTCTTT.

The chain carries TRBV7-9 and TRBJ1-3; D is undetermined. Germline lookup yields CDR1 SEHNR and CDR2 FQNEAQ (reference sequence). The length of the CDR3 is 16 residues. V lost 2 bases, J lost 3 bases, and 14 bases lay in between. The CDR3 here is CASSLWPRLDGNTIYF. CDR3 bases: TGTGCCAGCAGCTTATGGCCCAGGTTAGATGGAAACACCATATATTTT.

This clone showed up just once. The chain is built from TRBV18 and TRBJ2-3; the D gene could be TRBD1 or TRBD2 (5 bases each). The germline gives CDR1 KGHSH, CDR2 LQKENI. V lost 6 bases and J lost 0, with 16 bases in between. CDR3 size: 16 residues. The CDR3 sequence is CASSSTRGPSTDTQYF. As DNA, the CDR3 is TGTGCCAGCTCCTCTACCCGGGGCCCTAGCACAGATACGCAGTATTTT.

The chain joins TRBV19 to TRBJ2-7, with unresolved D. This CDR3 has 12 residues. Germline V gene sequence: CDR1 LNHDA, CDR2 SQIVND (reference sequence). V lost 3 bases and J lost 3, with 6 bases in between. This CDR3 is CASSIDGYEQYF. DNA for the CDR3: TGTGCCAGTAGTATTGATGGCTACGAGCAGTACTTC.

The chain has TRBV28 and TRBJ1-2; tentative D call: TRBD1 (5 bases). This CDR3 has 14 amino acids. Germline CDR1 reads MDHEN; CDR2 reads SYDVKM. V gave up 6 bases and J gave up 4 bases, with 15 bases separating them. CDR3 in DNA: TGTGCCAGCAGGTTGGCGCAGGGTCCCTATGGCTACACCTTC. As protein: CASRLAQGPYGYTF.

The count of this clone is one. Here the CDR3 reads CASSIELYGDRTNTGELFF. The CDR3 bases are TGTGCCAGTAGTATAGAGCTCTACGGAGATAGGACGAACACCGGGGAGCTGTTTTTT. The chain employs TRBV19 and TRBJ2-2; no firm D call. Germline CDR1 LNHDA, CDR2 SQIVND (reference sequence). With 0 bases removed from V and 0 bases from J, the gap between germline ends came to 17 bases. This CDR3 is built from 19 residues. The whole variable domain, filled in from reference TRBV19 and TRBJ2-2, reads DGGITQSPKYLFRKEGQNVTLSCEQNLNHDAMYWYRQDPGQGLRLIYYSQIVNDFQKGDIAEGYSVSREKKESFPLTVTSAQKNPTAFYLCASSIELYGDRTNTGELFFGEGSRLTVL.

This chain connects TRBV6-5 to TRBJ1-5; 7 bases are shared with TRBD1. The J segment lost 4 bases and the V segment lost 6 bases, leaving 6 bases of the junction unmatched. The CDR3 contains 14 residues. Germline CDR1 reads MNHEY; CDR2 reads SVGAGI. The CDR3 DNA is TGTGCCAGCAGCTTTGGGACAGCAAATCAGCCCCAGCATTTT. Its protein product is CASSFGTANQPQHF.

J is TRBJ2-1 and V is TRBV9; the match to TRBD1 covers 7 bases. The CDR3 sequence is 18 residues long. Germline V gene lookup returns CDR1 SGDLS and CDR2 YYNGEE. Trimming at V came to 0 bases and at J to 2 bases, leaving 11 bases not matched to a gene. CDR3 region: CASSVDPGQVGPYNEQFF. The DNA of the CDR3 is TGTGCCAGCAGCGTAGACCCTGGACAGGTGGGCCCCTACAATGAGCAGTTCTTC.

The V call is TRBV9, the J call TRBJ1-1; D may be TRBD1 (6 bases). Germline CDR1 and CDR2: SGDLS and YYNGEE. V lost 8 bases and J 3 bases, leaving 11 bases between the germline ends. The CDR3 spans 12 residues. The CDR3 loop is CASEGDDTEAFF. The CDR3 nucleotides are TGTGCCAGTGAGGGGGATGACACTGAAGCTTTCTTT.

A single count supports this clone. The J gene is TRBJ2-7, the V gene TRBV5-8; D gene ambiguous. There are 14 residues in the CDR3. V was pared by 0 bases and J by 3 bases, with 10 bases between. In germline, CDR1 is SGHTS, CDR2 YDEGEE. CDR3 sequence (DNA): TGTGCCAGCAGCTTGGCCCGGAAATACTACGAGCAGTACTTC. Protein product: CASSLARKYYEQYF.

The V gene is TRBV7-9, the J gene TRBJ2-2; D is unclear. Germline V gene sequence: CDR1 SEHNR, CDR2 FQNEAQ (reference sequence). V was cut by 5 bases and J by 1 base, with 5 bases left in between. The CDR3 contains 13 residues. The CDR3: CASSAGNTGELFF. The CDR3 DNA follows: TGTGCCAGCAGCGCAGGGAACACCGGGGAGCTGTTTTTT.

DNA for the CDR3: TGTGCCAGCAGCCCCGGGGGCAATCAGCCCCAGCATTTT. This sequence encodes CASSPGGNQPQHF. This chain uses TRBV14 with TRBJ1-5; D gene ambiguous. Trimming removed 4 bases at V and 2 bases at J, with 6 bases between. CDR3 length equals 13 residues. Germline loops: CDR1 SGHDN, CDR2 FVKESK. Based on the CDR3 plus reference TRBV14 and TRBJ1-5, the full variable domain is EAGVTQFPSHSVIEKGQTVTLRCDPISGHDNLYWYRRVMGKEIKFLLHFVKESKQDESGMPNNRFLAERTGGTYSTLKVQPAELEDSGVYFCASSPGGNQPQHFGDGTRLSIL.